This T cell receptor (beta chain) was found in a study of blood T cell repertoires in COVID-19. Study at large: The analysed material was cDNA or gDNA that came from T cells, B-cell-depleted T cells, or PBMCs.

Between the trimmed V and J ends, which lost 0 bases and 4 bases, there was a span of 7 bases. There are 14 residues in the CDR3. Germline CDR1 and CDR2: MNHEY and SMNVEV (reference sequence). In the source study's methods: Reference gene primer amplification yielded estimated nucleated cell counts. Sequenced by immunoSEQ multiplex PCR; TCRdb stores in-frame clones only, minus some. The V and J calls and clone size come from that table; D and trimming were worked out from the DNA. The table records some 40,000 clones, about 92% of them present only once. Seattle researchers signed up patients amid active infection and tracked them longitudinally.

This TCR was recovered from a man aged 45-65 years with COVID-19, enrolled during active disease. Sequenced sample: peripheral blood. The J gene is TRBJ1-5, the V gene TRBV27; D possibly corresponds to TRBD1 (6 bases). This CDR3 is CASSLSRGNQPQHF. The CDR3 nucleotides read TGTGCCAGCAGTTTATCCAGGGGTAATCAGCCCCAGCATTTT.